The clone carrying this T cell receptor (beta chain) was seen more than once but under ten times. TCRdb keeps only in-frame clones here, not all; method: immunoSEQ multiplex PCR. The sample lists around 170,000 clones; 80% were seen once. Germline loops: CDR1 LNHDA, CDR2 SQIVND (reference sequence). CDR3 size: 15 residues. V shed 7 bases and J shed 0 bases, with 13 bases lying between them. Individuals aged roughly 18 to 100 years were recruited from 24 US areas. Each participant's cohort was designated according to participant-reported clinical history. This sample was included in a study of blood T cell repertoires in COVID-19.

The specimen sequenced was PBMCs or T cells enriched from blood (not recorded which). The TCR comes from a man between 60 and 70 years old who had been exposed to COVID-19. The V call is TRBV19, the J call TRBJ2-1, with D perhaps matching TRBD1 (6 bases). The CDR3 coding sequence is TGTGCCAGTACCCAGGACAGAAGCTCCTACAATGAGCAGTTCTTC. As protein: CASTQDRSSYNEQFF.